This TCR beta chain was identified during a study of cytomegalovirus exposure and HLA in healthy donors. Study findings and constraints: At a 0.05 false discovery rate, a later analysis found roughly 17,000 TCR beta sequences to be associated with HLA alleles. Immune exposure information comprised only CMV serostatus. According to reports, the classifier identified cytomegalovirus status with high specificity and sensitivity.

The CDR3 sequence is 13 residues long. The germline V and J ends were trimmed by 4 bases and 3 bases, with 10 bases remaining between them. Germline values: CDR1 SGHVS, CDR2 FNYEAQ. A note on this clone: The antigen remains undetermined.

The PCR ran on 60 Vbeta and 13 Jbeta primers. Sequenced by immunoSEQ multiplex PCR; TCRdb stores in-frame clones only, minus some. This table holds some 120,000 clones, around 77% found once. This sequence was found in a man aged 40-50 years in good health and CMV-seropositive. This chain links TRBV7-6 with TRBJ2-7, with D hard to call. The sequencing input was PBMCs. The CDR3 region is CASSSSRDYEQYF. As DNA, the CDR3 is TGTGCCAGCAGCTCATCGAGAGACTACGAGCAGTACTTC.